Listed here is a single T cell receptor beta chain. The source of the sample is a study of T cell changes during pregnancy in multiple sclerosis. Libraries were prepared by immunoSEQ multiplex PCR; TCRdb keeps only in-frame clonotypes and omits some of them. This table holds 55,000 to 75,000 clones, 80% to 95% found once. V lost 5 bases to trimming and J lost 6 bases; unmatched junction nucleotides: 15. Germline loops: CDR1 MNHEY, CDR2 SMNVEV (reference sequence). The length of the CDR3 is 17 residues. The sequence was collected from a female donor with multiple sclerosis, enrolled in a pregnancy study. This chain links TRBV27 with TRBJ2-1; the match to TRBD2 covers 8 bases. The sample was CD8+ T cells from peripheral blood mononuclear cells, taken in the second trimester of pregnancy. This CDR3 is CASSPFGAGGFFNEQFF. The CDR3 DNA reads as TGTGCCAGCAGTCCCTTCGGGGCGGGAGGATTCTTCAATGAGCAGTTCTTC.